The 21 T cell receptor beta chains presented below share a single source sample, sequenced in a study of a mutant IDH1 vaccine in newly diagnosed glioma. Time point indicated: baseline, week 1 (first vaccination visit). Treatment denoted: pre-vaccination baseline after standard-of-care therapy. Here immunoSEQ multiplex PCR was the method, and the copy in TCRdb shows in-frame clones only, minus some. The sample holds 35,000 to 40,000 clones; just under 95% are singletons and the top ten take 18%. Sequenced material: PBMCs, taken from a glioma patient treated with radiotherapy, temozolomide or both. The receptor set was obtained from a man between 18 and 35 years old with glioma.

The rearrangement joins TRBV30 to TRBJ1-1; D is ambiguous. CDR1 and CDR2 from the germline V gene are GTSNPN and SVGIG (reference sequence). CDR3 length equals 16 residues. V was trimmed by 0 bases and J by 1 base, leaving 15 bases between them. The CDR3 bases are TGTGCCTGGAGTGTCTTGGATAGACGGCCGAACACTGAAGCTTTCTTT. Translating it yields CAWSVLDRRPNTEAFF.

This chain joins TRBV19 and TRBJ1-5; 9 bases agree with TRBD1. Germline V gives CDR1 LNHDA, CDR2 SQIVND (reference sequence). This CDR3 has 15 residues. Unmatched junction bases numbered 4, after V lost 7 bases and J lost 0 bases. This chain's CDR3 is CASTGTGNSNQPQHF. In DNA form, the CDR3 reads TGTGCCAGTACCGGGACAGGGAATAGCAATCAGCCCCAGCATTTT.

V gene TRBV7-9 combines with J gene TRBJ2-7, with D perhaps assigned TRBD1 or TRBD2 (5 bases each). CDR1 and CDR2 from the germline V gene are SEHNR and FQNEAQ (reference sequence). V dropped 1 base and J dropped 5 bases, with 18 bases sitting between them. This CDR3 spans 16 amino acids. The DNA of the CDR3 is TGTGCCAGCAGCTTAGTGGGCGAGGGGCGCAGGGACGAGCAGTACTTC. Amino acids: CASSLVGEGRRDEQYF.

This rearrangement joins TRBV9 to TRBJ2-1; D call uncertain. V gave up 2 bases and J gave up 5 bases, with 14 bases separating them. CDR3 length: 15 amino acids. Germline CDR1 reads SGDLS; CDR2 reads YYNGEE. The CDR3 is CASSVRSPPNNEQFF. In DNA form, the CDR3 reads TGTGCCAGCAGCGTCAGGTCTCCCCCAAACAATGAGCAGTTCTTC.

About this clone itself: The sample carries other DNA sequences with the same CDR3. The chain links TRBV7-2 to TRBJ2-1; TRBD2 is a possible D gene (5 bases). V lost 2 bases and J lost 3, with 8 bases in between. This CDR3 is 14 amino acids long. Germline CDR1 SGHTA, CDR2 FQGNSA. The CDR3 here is CASSLTRDYNEQFF. The DNA of the CDR3 is TGTGCCAGCAGCTTAACACGGGACTACAATGAGCAGTTCTTC.

The J gene is TRBJ1-3, the V gene TRBV4-1; D not certain. The CDR3 consists of 15 residues. CDR1 is MGHRA, CDR2 YSYEKL, per germline. The V end lost 1 base, the J end lost 2 bases, and 9 bases lay between the germline ends. The CDR3 sequence is CASSQVESPGNTIYF. Written as DNA, the CDR3 is TGCGCCAGCAGCCAAGTAGAGTCCCCTGGAAACACCATATATTTT.

The chain couples TRBV6-1 to TRBJ1-4, with D possibly being TRBD1 (6 bases). This CDR3 has 14 amino acids. Trimming left V 1 base short and J 3 bases short, with 6 bases between. Germline CDR1 MNHNS, CDR2 SASEGT. CDR3 bases: TGTGCCAGCAGTGAAGGGGGGCCTAATGAAAAACTGTTTTTT. Amino acid sequence: CASSEGGPNEKLFF.

The V and J genes are TRBV5-5 and TRBJ1-5, with unresolved D. The CDR3 is 14 amino acids. The ends were cut back, 0 bases at V and 4 bases at J, with 8 bases in the middle. Germline CDR1 is SGHKS and CDR2 is YYEKEE (reference sequence). CDR3 in amino acids: CASSLAQANQPQHF. CDR3 bases: TGTGCCAGCAGCTTGGCGCAGGCTAATCAGCCCCAGCATTTT.

The V and J genes are TRBV7-8 and TRBJ1-5; perhaps TRBD1 as D (6 bases). The CDR3 is 13 residues long. Trimming stripped 5 bases from V and 11 bases from J, with 16 bases between. Germline CDR1 is SGHVS and CDR2 is FQNEAQ. The CDR3 loop reads CASSRGGRKAQHF. CDR3 nucleotides: TGTGCCAGCAGCCGGGGGGGGCGGAAGGCCCAGCATTTT.

The V gene is TRBV14, the J gene TRBJ2-3; 12 positions match TRBD2. The CDR3 runs to 16 residues. Germline V CDR1 and CDR2: SGHDN, FVKESK. V lost 4 bases and J lost 1; bases outside the gene matches: 3. For the CDR3, the DNA is TGTGCCAGCAGCCTTGGACTAGCGGGGCGCACAGATACGCAGTATTTT. Translation: CASSLGLAGRTDTQYF.

The chain couples TRBV5-6 to TRBJ2-7, with a weak D call TRBD1 (6 bases). Looked up from germline, CDR1 is SGHDT and CDR2 is YYEEEE. V was clipped by 2 bases and J by 2 bases, with 11 bases between them. The CDR3 sequence is 14 residues long. This CDR3 is CASSFGQSAYEQYF. The CDR3 DNA reads TGTGCCAGCAGCTTCGGACAGTCAGCCTACGAGCAGTACTTC.

The chain carries TRBV10-3 and TRBJ1-1; maybe TRBD1 (5 bases). Germline loops: CDR1 ENHRY, CDR2 SYGVKD. The CDR3 totals 15 residues. Trimming left V 10 bases short and J 7 bases short, with 25 bases between. CDR3 amino acids: CATEDPGEVANEAFF. CDR3 sequence (DNA): TGTGCCACCGAGGACCCGGGGGAGGTTGCGAATGAAGCTTTCTTT.

This chain connects TRBV7-2 to TRBJ2-7; D might be TRBD1 or TRBD2, each matching 5 bases. V was shortened by 5 bases and J by 7 bases, with 18 bases between the two germline ends. Per the germline V gene, CDR1 is SGHTA and CDR2 is FQGNSA. The CDR3 has 14 amino acids. DNA for the CDR3: TGTGCCAGCAGCGGTAGAGTCACGGGGCGAGAGCAGTACTTC. Its translation: CASSGRVTGREQYF. Filled out from reference TRBV7-2 and TRBJ2-7, the complete variable domain reads GAGVSQSPSNKVTEKGKDVELRCDPISGHTALYWYRQSLGQGLEFLIYFQGNSAPDKSGLPSDRFSAERTGGSVSTLTIQRTQQEDSAVYLCASSGRVTGREQYFGPGTRLTVT.

This clone was seen just once. The chain recombines TRBV27 with TRBJ1-5, with D possibly matching TRBD1 (5 bases). The germline V gene encodes CDR1 MNHEY and CDR2 SMNVEV (reference sequence). The V end was cut by 8 bases, the J end by 0 bases, with 8 bases between. The CDR3 totals 13 residues. CDR3 region: CASGGYSNQPQHF. The CDR3 nucleotides are TGTGCCAGCGGGGGATATAGCAATCAGCCCCAGCATTTT.

The chain links TRBV28 to TRBJ1-1; 8 positions match TRBD1. The CDR3 runs 15 residues. Germline V gene sequence: CDR1 MDHEN, CDR2 SYDVKM. The V gene end was trimmed by 5 bases and the J gene end by 1 base; junction bases not matched to a gene: 6. CDR3 sequence reads: CASSTYGQGNTEAFF. Written as DNA, the CDR3 is TGTGCCAGCAGTACGTACGGACAGGGGAACACTGAAGCTTTCTTT.

CDR3 loop: CASSLTQGPYGYTF. In DNA, the CDR3 is TGTGCCAGCAGCTTAACACAGGGACCCTATGGCTACACCTTC. The chain links TRBV11-2 to TRBJ1-2, with a weak D call TRBD1 (6 bases). CDR1 SGHAT and CDR2 FQNNGV come from the germline V gene. CDR3 length equals 14 residues. V lost 2 bases, J lost 4 bases, and 11 bases lay in between.

This chain joins TRBV7-9 and TRBJ1-3; D uncertain. With 1 base removed from V and 0 bases from J, the gap between germline ends came to 10 bases. The CDR3 sequence is 16 residues long. CDR1 is SEHNR, CDR2 FQNEAQ, per germline (reference sequence). Written as DNA, the CDR3 is TGTGCCAGCAGCTTAGTGGTCCGGAGCTCTGGAAACACCATATATTTT. It translates to CASSLVVRSSGNTIYF.

This clone has a single count. The V call is TRBV6-5, the J call TRBJ2-1; 7 nucleotides line up with TRBD2. This CDR3 is built from 16 residues. CDR1 is MNHEY, CDR2 SVGAGI, per germline. With V trimmed by 0 bases and J by 0 bases, 2 bases remained unmatched. The CDR3 coding sequence is TGTGCCAGCAGTTACTCGCTAGCGGCCTCCTACAATGAGCAGTTCTTC. Its protein is CASSYSLAASYNEQFF.

The chain couples TRBV27 to TRBJ1-1, with TRBD1 identical over 10 bases. The CDR3 is 14 amino acids. Trimming at V came to 5 bases and at J to 4 bases, leaving 4 bases not matched to a gene. Germline CDR1 is MNHEY and CDR2 is SMNVEV (reference sequence). CDR3 DNA sequence: TGTGCCAGCAGTCCTTGGACAGGGGGCACTGAAGCTTTCTTT. Its protein product is CASSPWTGGTEAFF.

In this sample, this clone turned up once. The chain is built from TRBV6-5 and TRBJ2-3, with a weak D call TRBD2 (6 bases). Per the germline V gene, CDR1 is MNHEY and CDR2 is SVGAGI. The CDR3 totals 15 residues. V shed 6 bases and J shed 0 bases, with 13 bases lying between them. The CDR3 reads CASRLGGTSTDTQYF. The CDR3 DNA is TGTGCCAGCAGACTTGGGGGGACGAGCACAGATACGCAGTATTTT.

This chain joins TRBV5-1 and TRBJ2-3; 9 bases agree with TRBD2. V trimming: 5 bases; J trimming: 0 bases; junction bases outside the gene matches: 4. Per the germline V gene, CDR1 is SGHRS and CDR2 is YFSETQ. The CDR3 runs 15 residues. The CDR3: CASRTSGTSTDTQYF. The CDR3 nucleotides read TGCGCCAGCAGGACTAGCGGTACTAGCACAGATACGCAGTATTTT.